Following are 22 T cell receptor beta chains from one sample sequenced in a study of T cells in Graves' hyperthyroidism and ophthalmopathy. RNA transcripts provided the source from which TCR beta CDR3 regions were amplified. HTBI primers were the set used in a first-round RT-PCR of the TCR CDR3. TCRdb redid the calling of the multiplex PCR reads with MiXCR, one entry per CDR3 protein. This sample has 470,000 or so distinct CDR3 sequences, with less than 25% found just once. What was sequenced was blood. All receptors come from a man younger than 35 with Graves' hyperthyroidism.

This clonotype was recorded many times. The rearrangement links TRBV7-9 to TRBJ2-7; a possible D gene is TRBD1 (6 bases). Trimming stripped 6 bases from V and 6 bases from J, with 12 bases between. The CDR3 consists of 12 residues. Germline assignment: CDR1 SEHNR and CDR2 FQNEAQ (reference sequence). The CDR3 sequence: CASSWTVSEQYF. The CDR3 DNA reads as TGTGCCAGCAGTTGGACAGTCTCCGAGCAGTACTTC.

This clonotype was picked up many times. This chain joins TRBV27 and TRBJ2-7, with D tentatively TRBD1 (6 bases). V lost 4 bases to trimming and J lost 8 bases, with 18 bases between them. The CDR3 is 14 residues long. The germline gives CDR1 MNHEY, CDR2 SMNVEV (reference sequence). The CDR3 DNA is TGTGCCAGCAGTTGGGCAGGGGCACTCCTCAAGCAGTACTTC. Protein: CASSWAGALLKQYF.

This clonotype was counted ten times or more. This chain connects TRBV20-1 to TRBJ1-2, with D possibly matching TRBD1 (5 bases). This CDR3 comprises 13 residues. V gave up 5 bases and J gave up 2 bases, with 12 bases separating them. Germline lookup yields CDR1 DFQATT and CDR2 SNEGSKA (reference sequence). CDR3 protein: CSAPPGLNYGYTF. The CDR3 nucleotides are TGCAGTGCTCCTCCGGGACTGAACTATGGCTACACCTTC.

This clonotype was observed at least ten times. The chain recombines TRBV14 with TRBJ1-1, with D possibly matching TRBD1 (5 bases). The V end lost 1 base, the J end lost 4 bases, and 10 bases lay between the germline ends. The CDR3 is 14 residues long. From germline, CDR1 is SGHDN and CDR2 FVKESK. The CDR3 reads CASSQVSGGTEAFF. CDR3 sequence (DNA): TGTGCCAGCAGCCAAGTTTCTGGGGGCACTGAAGCTTTCTTT. Looking up the rest from reference TRBV14 and TRBJ1-1 gives the full variable domain: EAGVTQFPSHSVIEKGQTVTLRCDPISGHDNLYWYRRVMGKEIKFLLHFVKESKQDESGMPNNRFLAERTGGTYSTLKVQPAELEDSGVYFCASSQVSGGTEAFFGQGTRLTVV.

The rearrangement joins TRBV18 to TRBJ2-5; no clear D gene. Germline V gives CDR1 KGHSH, CDR2 LQKENI. There are 14 residues in the CDR3. Between the trimmed V and J ends, which lost 6 bases and 0 bases, there was a span of 11 bases. CDR3 region: CASSTPTYQETQYF. The CDR3 coding sequence is TGTGCCAGCTCCACCCCTACCTACCAAGAGACCCAGTACTTC.

The table lists this clonotype with many counts. The V and J genes are TRBV6-1 and TRBJ2-2; 8 positions match TRBD2. Germline lookup yields CDR1 MNHNS and CDR2 SASEGT. Trimming at V came to 6 bases and at J to 2 bases, leaving 11 bases not matched to a gene. The CDR3 length is 17 residues. The CDR3 sequence is CASSTHLSGANTGELFF. The CDR3 region has the DNA TGTGCCAGCAGCACACACCTTAGCGGGGCAAACACCGGGGAGCTGTTTTTT.

This clonotype has ten or more counts. V and J are TRBV6-1 and TRBJ2-2; TRBD2 matches 8 bases. CDR1 and CDR2 (germline): MNHNS, SASEGT. V shed 4 bases and J 6 bases; nucleotides not matched to a gene: 10. This CDR3 has 16 amino acids. The CDR3: CASSVSGGRRAGELFF. The DNA for the CDR3 is TGTGCCAGCAGTGTCAGCGGGGGCCGGCGAGCCGGGGAGCTGTTTTTT.

This clonotype has ten or more counts. The chain couples TRBV27 to TRBJ2-7, with D possibly matching TRBD1 (6 bases). Per the germline V gene, CDR1 is MNHEY and CDR2 is SMNVEV (reference sequence). This CDR3 has 13 amino acids. V lost 4 bases to trimming and J lost 1 base, with 8 bases between them. For the CDR3, the DNA is TGTGCCAGCAGTTACAGGGAATCCTACGAGCAGTACTTC. Its translation: CASSYRESYEQYF.

Ten or more counts support this clonotype. This rearrangement joins TRBV5-1 to TRBJ2-6; no firm D call. CDR3 length equals 16 residues. CDR1 and CDR2 from the germline V gene are SGHRS and YFSETQ. V lost 1 base and J lost 2, with 10 bases in between. CDR3 region: CASSLKLAPGANVLTF. The CDR3 nucleotides read TGCGCCAGCAGCTTGAAGCTCGCTCCTGGGGCCAACGTCCTGACTTTC.

The sample holds many counts of this clonotype. CDR3 sequence: CASTKTVYNEQFF. CDR3 nucleotides: TGTGCCAGCACAAAGACAGTCTACAATGAGCAGTTCTTC. V and J are TRBV6-5 and TRBJ2-1; D is perhaps TRBD1 (5 bases). The CDR3 is 13 amino acids. Deletions cut 7 bases from V and 3 bases from J, with 10 bases between. Germline CDR1 MNHEY, CDR2 SVGAGI.

This clonotype was seen a few times. This chain connects TRBV7-8 to TRBJ2-5, with D possibly matching TRBD2 (5 bases). In germline, CDR1 is SGHVS, CDR2 FQNEAQ. The length of the CDR3 is 15 residues. Trimming took off 2 bases at V and 0 bases at J, with 10 bases between the two ends. This CDR3 is CASSLQRTYQETQYF. CDR3 in DNA: TGTGCCAGCAGCTTACAGCGGACGTACCAAGAGACCCAGTACTTC.

This clonotype was picked up a small number of times. CDR3 nucleotides: TGCAGTGCTCAGGTCATGGGGCAGGGACCCACCGGGGAGCTGTTTTTT. It specifies CSAQVMGQGPTGELFF. J is TRBJ2-2 and V is TRBV20-1; D is perhaps TRBD1 or TRBD2 (5 bases each). From germline, CDR1 is DFQATT and CDR2 SNEGSKA (reference sequence). Trimming shortened V by 5 bases and J by 4 bases, and 20 bases separated the two germline ends. The CDR3 has 16 residues.

The V and J genes are TRBV7-9 and TRBJ2-7; D may be TRBD1 or TRBD2 (6 bases each). This CDR3 spans 15 amino acids. Germline-derived CDR1 and CDR2 are SEHNR and FQNEAQ (reference sequence). The V and J ends lost 2 bases and 0 bases respectively, with 11 bases between them. The CDR3 loop is CASSLRGGHSYEQYF. For the CDR3, the DNA is TGTGCCAGCAGCTTACGAGGGGGGCACTCCTACGAGCAGTACTTC.

As for this clonotype: A much larger clone lies a single base off, so this may be a read error. This chain connects TRBV6-5 to TRBJ1-2; 7 bases match TRBD1. V shed 2 bases and J 4 bases; nucleotides not matched to a gene: 1. The CDR3 has 13 residues. The V gene's germline CDR1 is MNHEY and CDR2 SVGAGI. The CDR3 protein is CASSYTGAYGYTF. The CDR3 DNA sequence: TGTGCCAGCAGTTACACAGGGGCCTATGGCTACACCTTC.

This CDR3 reads CASTSGGYSYEQYF. DNA of the CDR3: TGCGCCAGCACCAGCGGCGGGTATAGCTACGAGCAGTACTTC. This sequence joins TRBV5-1 and TRBJ2-7; TRBD2 is a possible D gene (5 bases). CDR1 SGHRS and CDR2 YFSETQ come from the germline V gene. V was clipped by 6 bases and J by 3 bases, with 16 bases between them. The CDR3 covers 14 residues.

This clonotype was observed once. The chain recombines TRBV18 with TRBJ1-1; D perhaps matches TRBD1 (5 bases). CDR3 length equals 13 residues. V dropped 2 bases and J dropped 5 bases, with 9 bases sitting between them. The germline gives CDR1 KGHSH, CDR2 LQKENI. CDR3 in DNA: TGTGCCAGCTCACCAGGGGCTAGAACTGAAGCTTTCTTT. Its protein product is CASSPGARTEAFF.

The table lists this clonotype with many counts. This chain uses TRBV7-3 with TRBJ2-2; unclear D gene. Trimming took 4 bases from V and 4 from J, leaving 7 bases between them. CDR1 and CDR2 from the germline V gene are SGHTA and FQGTGA. This CDR3 comprises 13 residues. CDR3 loop: CASSYRSTGELFF. The DNA for the CDR3 is TGTGCCAGCAGCTACCGTTCCACCGGGGAGCTGTTTTTT.

This chain links TRBV5-1 with TRBJ2-7; 7 nucleotides agree with TRBD1. The CDR3 length is 14 residues. The germline V gene has CDR1 SGHRS and CDR2 YFSETQ. V shed 4 bases and J 9 bases; nucleotides not matched to a gene: 13. CDR3 nucleotides: TGCGCCAGCAGCATTACAGGGGTGCCGGGTGGGCAGTACTTC. Its protein is CASSITGVPGGQYF.

This clonotype has at least ten counts. The rearrangement joins TRBV5-1 to TRBJ1-1, with TRBD1 as a possible D gene (6 bases). The CDR3 totals 14 residues. V lost 2 bases and J 1 base, leaving 9 bases between the germline ends. Germline CDR1 reads SGHRS; CDR2 reads YFSETQ. As DNA, the CDR3 is TGCGCCAGCAGCTTTTGGACAGAGAACACTGAAGCTTTCTTT. Its protein is CASSFWTENTEAFF. Looking up the rest from reference TRBV5-1 and TRBJ1-1 gives the full variable domain: KAGVTQTPRYLIKTRGQQVTLSCSPISGHRSVSWYQQTPGQGLQFLFEYFSETQRNKGNFPGRFSGRQFSNSRSEMNVSTLELGDSALYLCASSFWTENTEAFFGQGTRLTVV.

This clonotype was detected ten times or more. This chain connects TRBV6-4 to TRBJ1-1, with D perhaps TRBD1 (5 bases). The ends were cut back, 4 bases at V and 5 bases at J, with 11 bases in the middle. Germline V gives CDR1 MRHNA, CDR2 SNTAGT. The CDR3 extends over 13 amino acids. In nucleotides, the CDR3 is TGTGCCAGCAGTGCAGGGACGGGGACTGAAGCTTTCTTT. Its translation is CASSAGTGTEAFF.

This clonotype was detected ten times or more. CDR3 DNA sequence: TGTGCCACCAGCAGAGATCTCTACCGGGACGGCAATCAGCCCCAGCATTTT. Amino acid sequence: CATSRDLYRDGNQPQHF. The chain carries TRBV15 and TRBJ1-5, with D possibly being TRBD1 (5 bases). From germline, CDR1 is LNHNV and CDR2 YYDKDF (reference sequence). This CDR3 is built from 17 residues. With 0 bases removed from V and 2 bases from J, the gap between germline ends came to 14 bases.

This chain joins TRBV4-2 and TRBJ2-2; D possibly corresponds to TRBD2 (7 bases). The V gene's germline CDR1 is LGHNA and CDR2 YNFKEQ. Between the trimmed V and J ends, which lost 0 bases and 1 base, there was a span of 15 bases. CDR3 length: 18 amino acids. CDR3 sequence (DNA): TGTGCCAGCAGCCAAGATTGGGGGGGCGGGGGGAACACCGGGGAGCTGTTTTTT. This gives the protein CASSQDWGGGGNTGELFF.